Reported below is one TCR beta chain. V lost 0 bases to trimming and J lost 6 bases, with 10 bases between them. Looked up from germline, CDR1 is SGHRS and CDR2 is YFSETQ. The CDR3 contains 14 residues. Method: immunoSEQ multiplex PCR; TCRdb's copy keeps in-frame clones and lacks some. The sample consists of 250,000 or so clones, 88% of them appearing once. This sample was included in a study of blood T cell repertoires in COVID-19. The material sequenced was PBMCs or T cells enriched from blood (not recorded which). The genes are TRBV5-1 and TRBJ2-1, with D perhaps matching TRBD1 (6 bases). This clonotype was sampled from a young woman who had been exposed to COVID-19. The CDR3, as DNA: TGCGCCAGCAGCTTGGCGCAACAGGGCAATGAGCAGTTCTTC. Amino acid sequence: CASSLAQQGNEQFF.